These T cell receptor beta chains were read from a single sample in a study of PD-1 blockade in classical Hodgkin lymphoma. Using immunoSEQ multiplex PCR, the repertoire was profiled, and TCRdb retains in-frame clones only, with some absent. The sample includes under 35,000 clones, approximately 88% of them seen just once. Sequenced material: CD4+ T cells from blood. Receptors originate from a human donor with classical Hodgkin lymphoma. CDR3s include the opening cysteine and the closing phenylalanine or tryptophan. Fields, in order: V gene, CDR3 protein.

V: TRBV6-1
CDR3: CASGPLAKNIQYF

V: TRBV19
CDR3: CATGEITDTQYF

V: TRBV5-1
CDR3: CASSSRPTGGATEAFF

V: TRBV2
CDR3: CASSEGEGNEKLFF

V: TRBV4-3
CDR3: CASRRTGTGSETQYF

V: TRBV21-1
CDR3: CASSKGSIGSGDSNQPQHF

V: TRBV27
CDR3: CASSLSPNEQFF

V: TRBV5-1
CDR3: CASSFLAGRSYEQYF

V: TRBV10-3
CDR3: CAIRAGQGETQYF

V: TRBV19
CDR3: CASSTYHGLAGAGANVLTF

V: TRBV10-1
CDR3: CASSEGTGPSTDTQYF

V: TRBV2
CDR3: CASSEEGLAGVKYEQYF

V: TRBV7-2
CDR3: CASSLVVYEQYF

V: TRBV4-2
CDR3: CASSQRNKGLAGTDTQYF

V: TRBV7-2
CDR3: CASSLGQPYEQYF

V: TRBV28
CDR3: CASSNSGTGNTGELFF

V: TRBV2
CDR3: CASRGQVGNYGYTF

V: TRBV5-1
CDR3: CASSLSGPGGTGELFF

V: TRBV18
CDR3: CASSTQGTEAFF

V: TRBV10-3
CDR3: CAISDPGRGEKLFF

V: TRBV5-6
CDR3: CASSLRWVQETQYF

V: TRBV18
CDR3: CASSPEIAGGNEQFF

V: TRBV7-2
CDR3: CASSYGLAGVTGELFF

V: TRBV2
CDR3: CASTEDRASTDTQYF

V: TRBV28
CDR3: CASSPSGLYGYTF

V: TRBV4-3
CDR3: CASSQEYRGSGNTIYF

V: TRBV5-4
CDR3: CASSLPPRGSEQYF

V: TRBV5-1
CDR3: CASSLATGLAYEQYF

V: TRBV6-6
CDR3: CASSTRQGGNTEAFF

V: TRBV4-1
CDR3: CASSQEGRGWETQYF

V: TRBV29-1
CDR3: CSVEAGAAEETQYF

V: TRBV9
CDR3: CASSEGLANYEQYF

V: TRBV18
CDR3: CASSPSAGNYGYTF

V: TRBV27
CDR3: CASSFPGGELFF

V: TRBV7-3
CDR3: CASSLGAGRHEQYF

V: TRBV10-1
CDR3: CASSRDTQGEQYF

V: TRBV29-1
CDR3: CSVAPSGMNTEAFF

V: TRBV6-5
CDR3: CASSRPDIYTEAFF

V: TRBV5-1
CDR3: CASSQGQSSYNEQFF

V: TRBV5-4
CDR3: CASSLEVLADNEQFF

V: TRBV9
CDR3: CASSFSGTTQLGQFF

V: TRBV5-1
CDR3: CASSQTSGSSYEQYF

V: TRBV2
CDR3: CASSGQVSYNEQFF

V: TRBV18
CDR3: CASSPGTSGRSTDTQYF

V: TRBV7-8
CDR3: CASSSMGGNSYNEQFF

V: TRBV19
CDR3: CASSIGGINGYTF

V: TRBV9
CDR3: CASSNRGTSGSTDTQYF

V: TRBV5-4
CDR3: CASSLVRTSPMNTEAFF

V: TRBV29-1
CDR3: CSVEARDRGRAQYF

V: TRBV30
CDR3: CAWSPNSNQPQHF

V: TRBV14
CDR3: CASSPLGGWTKNIQYF

V: TRBV6-6
CDR3: CASSYSGQTNEKLFF

V: TRBV29-1
CDR3: CSVESLGTDTQYF

V: TRBV7-2
CDR3: CASSSRTSGRAINEQFF

V: TRBV10-2
CDR3: CASSAGAGNTIYF